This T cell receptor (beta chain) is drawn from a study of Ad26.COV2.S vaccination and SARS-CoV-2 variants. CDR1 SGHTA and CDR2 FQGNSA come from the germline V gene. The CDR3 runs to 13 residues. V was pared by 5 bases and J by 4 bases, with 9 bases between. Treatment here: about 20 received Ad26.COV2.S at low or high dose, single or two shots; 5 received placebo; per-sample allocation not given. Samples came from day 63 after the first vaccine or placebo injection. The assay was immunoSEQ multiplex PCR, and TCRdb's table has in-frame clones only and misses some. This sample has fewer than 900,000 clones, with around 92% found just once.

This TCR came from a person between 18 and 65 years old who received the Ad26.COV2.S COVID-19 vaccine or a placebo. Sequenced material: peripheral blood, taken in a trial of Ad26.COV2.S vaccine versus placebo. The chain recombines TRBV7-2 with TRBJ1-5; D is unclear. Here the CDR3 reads CASSEEENQPQHF. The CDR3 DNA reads TGTGCCAGCAGCGAGGAAGAAAATCAGCCCCAGCATTTT.